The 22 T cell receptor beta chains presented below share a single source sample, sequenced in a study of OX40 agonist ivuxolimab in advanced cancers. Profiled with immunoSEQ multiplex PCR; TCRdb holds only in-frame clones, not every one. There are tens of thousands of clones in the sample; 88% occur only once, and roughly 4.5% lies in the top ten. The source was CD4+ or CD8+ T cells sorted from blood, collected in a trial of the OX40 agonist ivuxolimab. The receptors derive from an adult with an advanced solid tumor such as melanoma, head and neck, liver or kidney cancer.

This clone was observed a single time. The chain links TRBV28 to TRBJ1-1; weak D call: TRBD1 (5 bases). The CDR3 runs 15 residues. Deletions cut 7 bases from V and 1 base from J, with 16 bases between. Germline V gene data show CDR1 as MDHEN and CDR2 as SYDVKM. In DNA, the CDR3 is TGTGCCAGCACCTACCTGGGGGGTCCGAACACTGAAGCTTTCTTT. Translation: CASTYLGGPNTEAFF.

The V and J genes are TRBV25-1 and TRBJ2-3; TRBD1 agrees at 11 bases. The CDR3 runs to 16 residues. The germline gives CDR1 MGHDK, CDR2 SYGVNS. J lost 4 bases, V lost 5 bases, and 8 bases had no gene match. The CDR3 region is CASSPGTGGSPDTQYF. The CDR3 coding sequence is TGTGCCAGCAGTCCCGGGACAGGGGGTAGCCCAGATACGCAGTATTTT.

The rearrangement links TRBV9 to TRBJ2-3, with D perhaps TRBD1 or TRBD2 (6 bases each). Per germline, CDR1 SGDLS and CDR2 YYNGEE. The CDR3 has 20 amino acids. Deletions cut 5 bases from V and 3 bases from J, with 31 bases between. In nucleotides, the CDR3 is TGTGCCAGCAGTCGAACAGGGACGGGACGGGGGCCTAAAGGGACAGATACGCAGTATTTT. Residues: CASSRTGTGRGPKGTDTQYF.

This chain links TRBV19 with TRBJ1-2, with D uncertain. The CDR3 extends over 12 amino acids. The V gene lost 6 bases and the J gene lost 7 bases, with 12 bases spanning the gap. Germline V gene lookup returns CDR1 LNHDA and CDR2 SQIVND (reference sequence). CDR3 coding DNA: TGTGCCAGTAGGAGGGAGATGGGTGGCTACACCTTC. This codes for CASRREMGGYTF.

The CDR3, as DNA: TGTGCCAGCAGCTTGATGGCTACGGGAAACACTGAAGCTTTCTTT. Amino acid sequence: CASSLMATGNTEAFF. The chain employs TRBV7-3 and TRBJ1-1; D not resolved. This CDR3 has 15 residues. The germline V gene encodes CDR1 SGHTA and CDR2 FQGTGA. Trimming removed 3 bases from V and 2 bases from J, with 13 bases in between.

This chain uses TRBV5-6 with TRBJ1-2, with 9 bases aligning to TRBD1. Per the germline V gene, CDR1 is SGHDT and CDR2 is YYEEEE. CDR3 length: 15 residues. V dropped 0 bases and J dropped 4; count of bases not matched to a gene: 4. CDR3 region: CASSLGDRAFYGYTF. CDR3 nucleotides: TGTGCCAGCAGCTTGGGGGACAGGGCATTCTATGGCTACACCTTC.

CDR3 region: CASSQGRLGGYTF. As DNA, the CDR3 is TGTGCCAGCAGCCAAGGTCGGCTGGGTGGCTACACCTTC. The V gene is TRBV14, the J gene TRBJ1-2; D is undetermined. In germline, CDR1 is SGHDN, CDR2 FVKESK. CDR3 length: 13 amino acids. Trimming shortened V by 1 base and J by 7 bases, and 10 bases separated the two germline ends.

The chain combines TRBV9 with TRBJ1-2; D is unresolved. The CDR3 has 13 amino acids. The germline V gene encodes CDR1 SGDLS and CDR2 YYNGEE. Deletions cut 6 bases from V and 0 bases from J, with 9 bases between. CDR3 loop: CASNRNANYGYTF. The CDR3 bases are TGTGCCAGCAACAGAAACGCTAACTATGGCTACACCTTC.

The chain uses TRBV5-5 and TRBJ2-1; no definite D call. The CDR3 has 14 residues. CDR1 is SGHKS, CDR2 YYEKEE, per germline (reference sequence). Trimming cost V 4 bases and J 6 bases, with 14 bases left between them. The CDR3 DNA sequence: TGTGCCAGCAGCAGTGATGCTCCTAGCAATGAGCAGTTCTTC. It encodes CASSSDAPSNEQFF.

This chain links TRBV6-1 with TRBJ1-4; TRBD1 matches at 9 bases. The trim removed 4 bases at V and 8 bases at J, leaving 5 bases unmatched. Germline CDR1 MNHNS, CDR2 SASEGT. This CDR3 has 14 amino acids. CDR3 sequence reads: CASSVGQGEEKLFF. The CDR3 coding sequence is TGTGCCAGCAGTGTGGGACAGGGTGAGGAAAAACTGTTTTTT.

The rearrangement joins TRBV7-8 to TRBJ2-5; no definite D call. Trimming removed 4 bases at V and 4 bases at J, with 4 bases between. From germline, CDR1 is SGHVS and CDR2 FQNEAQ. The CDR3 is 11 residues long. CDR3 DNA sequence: TGTGCCAGCAGCTCCCGAGAGACCCAGTACTTC. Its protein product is CASSSRETQYF.

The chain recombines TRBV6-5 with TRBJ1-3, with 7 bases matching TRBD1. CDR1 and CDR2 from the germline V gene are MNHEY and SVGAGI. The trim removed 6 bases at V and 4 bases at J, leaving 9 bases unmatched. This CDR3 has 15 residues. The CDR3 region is CASSASGGRGNTIYF. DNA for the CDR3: TGTGCCAGCAGCGCCTCAGGGGGAAGGGGAAACACCATATATTTT.

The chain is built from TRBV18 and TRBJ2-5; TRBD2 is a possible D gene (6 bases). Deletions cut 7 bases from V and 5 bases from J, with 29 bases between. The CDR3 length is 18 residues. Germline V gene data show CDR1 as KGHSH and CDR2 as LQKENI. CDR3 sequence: CASFRNSRGSLEGETQYF. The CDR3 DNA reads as TGTGCCAGCTTTAGGAACAGTCGGGGGAGTCTCGAAGGGGAGACCCAGTACTTC. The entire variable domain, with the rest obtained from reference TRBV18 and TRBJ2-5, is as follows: NAGVMQNPRHLVRRRGQEARLRCSPMKGHSHVYWYRQLPEEGLKFMVYLQKENIIDESGMPKERFSAEFPKEGPSILRIQQVVRGDSAAYFCASFRNSRGSLEGETQYFGPGTRLLVL.

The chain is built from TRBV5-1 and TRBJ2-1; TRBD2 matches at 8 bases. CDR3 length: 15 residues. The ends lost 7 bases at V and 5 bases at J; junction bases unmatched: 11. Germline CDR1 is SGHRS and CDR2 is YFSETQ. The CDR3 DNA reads TGCGCCAGCGGGCAATTAGCGGGGAGCGACAATGAGCAGTTCTTC. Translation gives CASGQLAGSDNEQFF. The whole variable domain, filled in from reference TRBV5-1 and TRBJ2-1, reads KAGVTQTPRYLIKTRGQQVTLSCSPISGHRSVSWYQQTPGQGLQFLFEYFSETQRNKGNFPGRFSGRQFSNSRSEMNVSTLELGDSALYLCASGQLAGSDNEQFFGPGTRLTVL.

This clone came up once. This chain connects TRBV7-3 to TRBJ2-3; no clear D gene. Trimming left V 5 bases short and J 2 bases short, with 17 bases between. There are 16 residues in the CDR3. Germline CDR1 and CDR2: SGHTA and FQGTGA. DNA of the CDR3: TGTGCCAGCAGCCAAGGGTCAGGACCTTTCACAGATACGCAGTATTTT. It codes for CASSQGSGPFTDTQYF.

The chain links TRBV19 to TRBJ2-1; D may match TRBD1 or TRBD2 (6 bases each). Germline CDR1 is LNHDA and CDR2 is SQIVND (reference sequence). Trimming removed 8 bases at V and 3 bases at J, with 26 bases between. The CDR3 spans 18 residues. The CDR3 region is CASLGGRGRTILYNEQFF. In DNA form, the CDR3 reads TGTGCCAGTTTGGGGGGCAGGGGCCGCACAATTCTCTACAATGAGCAGTTCTTC.

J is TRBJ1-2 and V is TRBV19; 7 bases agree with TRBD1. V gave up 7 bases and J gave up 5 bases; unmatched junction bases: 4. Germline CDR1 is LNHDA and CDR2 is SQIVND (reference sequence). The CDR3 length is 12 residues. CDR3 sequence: CASTGGVYGYTF. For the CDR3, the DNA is TGTGCCAGTACAGGGGGTGTTTATGGCTACACCTTC.

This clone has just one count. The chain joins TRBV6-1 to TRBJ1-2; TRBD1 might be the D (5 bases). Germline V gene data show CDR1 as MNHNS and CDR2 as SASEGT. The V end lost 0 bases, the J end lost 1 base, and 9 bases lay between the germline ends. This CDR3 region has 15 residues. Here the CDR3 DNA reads TGTGCCAGCAGTGAAGCGCTGGGGGTTAACTATGGCTACACCTTC. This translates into CASSEALGVNYGYTF.

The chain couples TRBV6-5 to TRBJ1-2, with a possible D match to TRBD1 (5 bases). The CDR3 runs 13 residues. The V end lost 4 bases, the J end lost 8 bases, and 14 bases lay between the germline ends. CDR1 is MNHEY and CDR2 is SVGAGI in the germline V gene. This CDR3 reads CASSFRGGNGYTF. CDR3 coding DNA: TGTGCCAGCAGTTTCCGCGGGGGGAACGGCTACACCTTC.

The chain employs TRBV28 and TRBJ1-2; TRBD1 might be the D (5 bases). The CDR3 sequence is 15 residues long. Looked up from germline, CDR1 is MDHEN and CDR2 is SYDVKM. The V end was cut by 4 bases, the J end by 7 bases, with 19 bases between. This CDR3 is CASSSLAGAPAGYTF. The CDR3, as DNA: TGTGCCAGCAGTTCGCTGGCCGGGGCACCGGCTGGCTACACCTTC.

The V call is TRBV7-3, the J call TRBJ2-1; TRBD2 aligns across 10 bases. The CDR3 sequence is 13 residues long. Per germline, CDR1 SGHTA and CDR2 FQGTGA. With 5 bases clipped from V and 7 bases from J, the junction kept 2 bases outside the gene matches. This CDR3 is CASSPSGSNEQFF. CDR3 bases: TGTGCCAGCAGCCCTAGCGGGAGTAATGAGCAGTTCTTC.

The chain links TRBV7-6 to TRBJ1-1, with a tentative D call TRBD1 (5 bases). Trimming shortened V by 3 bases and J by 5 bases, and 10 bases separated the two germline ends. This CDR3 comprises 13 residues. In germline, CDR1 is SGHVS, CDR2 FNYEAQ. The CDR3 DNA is TGTGCCAGCAGCTTGAAACAGGAAACTGAAGCTTTCTTT. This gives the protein CASSLKQETEAFF.